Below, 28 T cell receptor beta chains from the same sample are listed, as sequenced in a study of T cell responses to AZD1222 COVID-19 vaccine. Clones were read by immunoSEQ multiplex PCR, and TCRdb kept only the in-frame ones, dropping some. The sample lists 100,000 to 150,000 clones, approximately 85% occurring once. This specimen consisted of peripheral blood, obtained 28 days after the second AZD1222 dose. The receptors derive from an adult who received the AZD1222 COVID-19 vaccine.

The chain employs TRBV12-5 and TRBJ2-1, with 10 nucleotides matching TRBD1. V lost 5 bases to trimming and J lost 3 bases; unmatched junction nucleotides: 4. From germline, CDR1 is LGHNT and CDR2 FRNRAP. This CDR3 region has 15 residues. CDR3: CASGTGTGDYNEQFF. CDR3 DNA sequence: TGTGCTAGTGGTACGGGGACAGGGGACTACAATGAGCAGTTCTTC. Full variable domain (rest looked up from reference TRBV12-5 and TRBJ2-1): DARVTQTPRHKVTEMGQEVTMRCQPILGHNTVFWYRQTMMQGLELLAYFRNRAPLDDSGMPKDRFSAEMPDATLATLKIQPSEPRDSAVYFCASGTGTGDYNEQFFGPGTRLTVL.

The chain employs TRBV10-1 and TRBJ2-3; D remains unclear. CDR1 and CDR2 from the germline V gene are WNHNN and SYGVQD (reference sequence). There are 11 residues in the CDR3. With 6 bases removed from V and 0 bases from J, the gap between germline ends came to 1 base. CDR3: CASRSTDTQYF. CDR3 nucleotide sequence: TGCGCCAGCAGAAGCACAGATACGCAGTATTTT.

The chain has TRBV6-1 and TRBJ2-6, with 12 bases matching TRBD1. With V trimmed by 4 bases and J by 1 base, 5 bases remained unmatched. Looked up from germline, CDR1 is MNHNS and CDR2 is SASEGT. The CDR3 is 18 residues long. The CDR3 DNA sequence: TGTGCCAGCAGTGGAAGGGACAGGGGGCGGTCTGGGGCCAACGTCCTGACTTTC. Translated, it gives CASSGRDRGRSGANVLTF.

The CDR3 loop is CASSPPLRETRGFNSPLHF. The CDR3 DNA follows: TGTGCCAGCAGCCCACCCCTAAGGGAAACCCGGGGCTTCAATTCACCCCTCCACTTT. The J gene is TRBJ1-6, the V gene TRBV7-8; a weak D match, TRBD1 (5 bases). CDR3 size: 19 residues. V lost 5 bases and J 7 bases, leaving 27 bases between the germline ends. Germline V gives CDR1 SGHVS, CDR2 FQNEAQ. Variable domain in full (rest from reference TRBV7-8 and TRBJ1-6): GAGVSQSPRYKVAKRGQDVALRCDPISGHVSLFWYQQALGQGPEFLTYFQNEAQLDKSGLPSDRFFAERPEGSVSTLKIQRTQQEDSAVYLCASSPPLRETRGFNSPLHFGNGTRLTVT.

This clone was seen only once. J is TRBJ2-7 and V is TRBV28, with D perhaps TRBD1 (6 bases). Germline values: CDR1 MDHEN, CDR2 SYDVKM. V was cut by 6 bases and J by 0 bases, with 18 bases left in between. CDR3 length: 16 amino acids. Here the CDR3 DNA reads TGTGCCAGCAGCTCCGGACAGATACTTTCCTCCTACGAGCAGTACTTC. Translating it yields CASSSGQILSSYEQYF.

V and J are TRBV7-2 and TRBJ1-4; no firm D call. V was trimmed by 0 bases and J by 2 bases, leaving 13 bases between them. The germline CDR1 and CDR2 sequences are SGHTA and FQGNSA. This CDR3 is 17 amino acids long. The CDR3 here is CASSLAWGGRTNEKLFF. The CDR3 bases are TGTGCCAGCAGCTTAGCGTGGGGTGGACGGACTAATGAAAAACTGTTTTTT. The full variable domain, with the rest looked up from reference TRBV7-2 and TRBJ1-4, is GAGVSQSPSNKVTEKGKDVELRCDPISGHTALYWYRQSLGQGLEFLIYFQGNSAPDKSGLPSDRFSAERTGGSVSTLTIQRTQQEDSAVYLCASSLAWGGRTNEKLFFGSGTQLSVL.

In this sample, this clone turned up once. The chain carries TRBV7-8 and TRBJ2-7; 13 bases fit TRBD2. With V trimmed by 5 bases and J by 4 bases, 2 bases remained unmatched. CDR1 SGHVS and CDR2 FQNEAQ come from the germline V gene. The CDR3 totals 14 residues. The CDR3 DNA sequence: TGTGCCAGCAGCCCGACTAGCGGGAGGTACGAGCAGTACTTC. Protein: CASSPTSGRYEQYF. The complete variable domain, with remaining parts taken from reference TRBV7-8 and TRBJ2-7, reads GAGVSQSPRYKVAKRGQDVALRCDPISGHVSLFWYQQALGQGPEFLTYFQNEAQLDKSGLPSDRFFAERPEGSVSTLKIQRTQQEDSAVYLCASSPTSGRYEQYFGPGTRLTVT.

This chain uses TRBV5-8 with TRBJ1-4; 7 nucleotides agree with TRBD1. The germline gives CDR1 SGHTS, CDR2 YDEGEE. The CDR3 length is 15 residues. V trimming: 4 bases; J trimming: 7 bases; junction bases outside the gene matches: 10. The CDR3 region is CASSEGQLVVEKLFF. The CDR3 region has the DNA TGTGCCAGCAGCGAGGGACAGCTAGTGGTTGAAAAACTGTTTTTT.

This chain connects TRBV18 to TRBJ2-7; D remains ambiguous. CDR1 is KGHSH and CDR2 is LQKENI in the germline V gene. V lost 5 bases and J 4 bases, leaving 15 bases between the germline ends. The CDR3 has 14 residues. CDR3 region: CASSTQSTYYEQYF. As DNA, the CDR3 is TGTGCCAGCTCAACCCAATCCACTTATTACGAGCAGTACTTC. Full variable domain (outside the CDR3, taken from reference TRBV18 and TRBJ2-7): NAGVMQNPRHLVRRRGQEARLRCSPMKGHSHVYWYRQLPEEGLKFMVYLQKENIIDESGMPKERFSAEFPKEGPSILRIQQVVRGDSAAYFCASSTQSTYYEQYFGPGTRLTVT.

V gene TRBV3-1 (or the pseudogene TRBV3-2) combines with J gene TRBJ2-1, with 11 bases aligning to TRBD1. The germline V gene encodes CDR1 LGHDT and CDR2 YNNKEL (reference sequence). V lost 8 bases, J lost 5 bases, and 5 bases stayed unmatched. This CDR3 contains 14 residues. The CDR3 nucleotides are TGTGCCAGCTCTCGGACAGGGGGCAACAATGAGCAGTTCTTC. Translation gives CASSRTGGNNEQFF.

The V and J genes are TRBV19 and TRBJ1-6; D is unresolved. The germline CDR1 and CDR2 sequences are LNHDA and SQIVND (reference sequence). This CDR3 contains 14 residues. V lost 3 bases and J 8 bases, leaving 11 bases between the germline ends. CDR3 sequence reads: CASSITGEDSPLHF. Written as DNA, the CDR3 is TGTGCCAGTAGTATTACCGGGGAGGATTCACCCCTCCACTTT.

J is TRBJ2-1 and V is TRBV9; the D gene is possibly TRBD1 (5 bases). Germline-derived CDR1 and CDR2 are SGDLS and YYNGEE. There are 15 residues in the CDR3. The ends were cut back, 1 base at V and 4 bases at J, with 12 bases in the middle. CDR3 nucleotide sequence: TGTGCCAGCAGCGTAATAGAAGGACATTACAATGAGCAGTTCTTC. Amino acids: CASSVIEGHYNEQFF.

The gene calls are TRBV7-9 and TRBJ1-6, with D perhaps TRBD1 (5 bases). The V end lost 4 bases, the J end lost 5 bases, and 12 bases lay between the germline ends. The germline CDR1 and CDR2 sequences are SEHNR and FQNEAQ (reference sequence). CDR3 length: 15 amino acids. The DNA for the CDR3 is TGTGCCAGCAGCTGGGGGGGACGGCATAATTCACCCCTCCACTTT. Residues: CASSWGGRHNSPLHF.

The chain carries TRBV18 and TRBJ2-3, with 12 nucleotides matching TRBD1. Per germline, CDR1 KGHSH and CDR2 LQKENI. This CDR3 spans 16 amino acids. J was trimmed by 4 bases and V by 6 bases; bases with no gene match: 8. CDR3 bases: TGTGCCAGCTCTACCGGGACAGGGGGCGCCGCAGATACGCAGTATTTT. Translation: CASSTGTGGAADTQYF.

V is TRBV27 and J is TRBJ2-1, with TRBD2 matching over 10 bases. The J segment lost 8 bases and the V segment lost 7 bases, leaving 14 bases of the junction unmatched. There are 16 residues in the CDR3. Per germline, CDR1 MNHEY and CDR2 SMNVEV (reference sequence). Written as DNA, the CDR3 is TGTGCCAGCACCCCCGGGGTACTAGCGGGGTTCGATGAGCAGTTCTTC. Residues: CASTPGVLAGFDEQFF.

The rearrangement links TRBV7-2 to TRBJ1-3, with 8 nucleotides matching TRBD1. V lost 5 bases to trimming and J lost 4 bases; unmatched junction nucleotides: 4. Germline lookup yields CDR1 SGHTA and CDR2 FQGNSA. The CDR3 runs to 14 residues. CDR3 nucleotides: TGTGCCAGCAGCCAGGGGGCGCGAGGAAACACCATATATTTT. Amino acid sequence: CASSQGARGNTIYF.

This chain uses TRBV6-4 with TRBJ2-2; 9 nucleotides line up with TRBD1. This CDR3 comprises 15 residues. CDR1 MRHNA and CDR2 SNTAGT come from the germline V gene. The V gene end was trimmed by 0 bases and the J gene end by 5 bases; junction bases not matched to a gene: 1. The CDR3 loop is CASSDSGQGTGELFF. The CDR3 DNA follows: TGTGCCAGCAGTGACTCGGGACAGGGAACCGGGGAGCTGTTTTTT.

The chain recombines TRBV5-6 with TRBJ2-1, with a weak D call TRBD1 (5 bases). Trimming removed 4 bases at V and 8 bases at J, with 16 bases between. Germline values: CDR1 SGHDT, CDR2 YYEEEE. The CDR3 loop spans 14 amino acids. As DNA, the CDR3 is TGTGCCAGCAGCCCCGACAGCTCCCGGGATGAGCAGTTCTTC. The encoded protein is CASSPDSSRDEQFF.

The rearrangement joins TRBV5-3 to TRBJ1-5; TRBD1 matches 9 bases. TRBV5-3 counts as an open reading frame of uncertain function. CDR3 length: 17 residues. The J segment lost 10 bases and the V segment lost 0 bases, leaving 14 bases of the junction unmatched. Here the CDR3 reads CARSLEGRDRVRGPQHF. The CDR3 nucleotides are TGTGCCAGAAGCTTGGAGGGAAGGGACAGGGTAAGGGGTCCCCAGCATTTT.

The CDR3 reads CASKGGSPSSYEQYF. The CDR3 DNA is TGTGCCAGCAAAGGGGGGAGTCCGAGCTCCTACGAGCAGTACTTC. The rearrangement links TRBV27 to TRBJ2-7; D may correspond to TRBD1 or TRBD2 (6 bases each). This CDR3 spans 15 amino acids. Germline V gene lookup returns CDR1 MNHEY and CDR2 SMNVEV (reference sequence). The ends were cut back, 7 bases at V and 0 bases at J, with 16 bases in the middle.

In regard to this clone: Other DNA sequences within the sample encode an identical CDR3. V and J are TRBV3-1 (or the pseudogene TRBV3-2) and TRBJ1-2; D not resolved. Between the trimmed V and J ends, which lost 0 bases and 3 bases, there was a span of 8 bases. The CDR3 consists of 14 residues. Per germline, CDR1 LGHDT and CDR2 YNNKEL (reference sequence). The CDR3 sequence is CASSQDRGYYGYTF. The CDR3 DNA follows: TGTGCCAGCAGCCAAGATAGAGGGTACTATGGCTACACCTTC.

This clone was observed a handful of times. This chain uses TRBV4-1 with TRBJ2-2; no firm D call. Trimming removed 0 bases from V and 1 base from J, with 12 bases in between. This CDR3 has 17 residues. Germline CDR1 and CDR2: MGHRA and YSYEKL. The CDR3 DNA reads TGCGCCAGCAGCCAAGATAGGGTTGTACAGAACACCGGGGAGCTGTTTTTT. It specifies CASSQDRVVQNTGELFF.

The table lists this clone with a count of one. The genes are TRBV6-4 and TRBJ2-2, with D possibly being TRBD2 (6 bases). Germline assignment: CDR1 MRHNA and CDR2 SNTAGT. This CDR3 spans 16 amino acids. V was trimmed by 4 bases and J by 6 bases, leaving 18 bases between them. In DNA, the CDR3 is TGTGCCAGCAGTGTCCAAGGAGGGCTACTCTCCGGGGAGCTGTTTTTT. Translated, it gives CASSVQGGLLSGELFF.

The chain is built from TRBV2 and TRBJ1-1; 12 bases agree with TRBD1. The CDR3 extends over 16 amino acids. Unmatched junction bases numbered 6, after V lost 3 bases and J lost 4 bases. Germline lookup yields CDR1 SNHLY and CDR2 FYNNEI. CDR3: CASSEGTGGLGTEAFF. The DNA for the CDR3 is TGTGCCAGCAGTGAGGGGACAGGGGGCTTGGGCACTGAAGCTTTCTTT.

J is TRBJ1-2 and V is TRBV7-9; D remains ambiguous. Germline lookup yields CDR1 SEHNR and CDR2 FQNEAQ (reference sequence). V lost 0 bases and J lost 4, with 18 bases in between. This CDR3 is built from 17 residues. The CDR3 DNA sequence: TGTGCCAGCAGCTTAGCGCCGGTGCAGGCCCCTGGCTATGGCTACACCTTC. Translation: CASSLAPVQAPGYGYTF.

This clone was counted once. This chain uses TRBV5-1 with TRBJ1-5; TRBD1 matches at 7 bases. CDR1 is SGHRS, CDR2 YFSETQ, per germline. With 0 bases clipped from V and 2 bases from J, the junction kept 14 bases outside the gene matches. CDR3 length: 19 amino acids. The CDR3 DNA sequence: TGCGCCAGCAGCTTGGAGGCCAGGGGGACACTTGGAGGCAATCAGCCCCAGCATTTT. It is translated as CASSLEARGTLGGNQPQHF.

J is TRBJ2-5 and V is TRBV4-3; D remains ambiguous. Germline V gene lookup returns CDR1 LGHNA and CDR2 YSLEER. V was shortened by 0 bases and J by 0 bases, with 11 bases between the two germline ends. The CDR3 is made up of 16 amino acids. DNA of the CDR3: TGCGCCAGCAGCCAAGATGTGGCGACGTACCAAGAGACCCAGTACTTC. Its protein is CASSQDVATYQETQYF.

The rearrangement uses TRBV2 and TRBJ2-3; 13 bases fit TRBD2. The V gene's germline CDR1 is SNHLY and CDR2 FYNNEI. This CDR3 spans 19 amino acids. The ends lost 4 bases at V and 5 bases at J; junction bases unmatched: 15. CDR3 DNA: TGTGCCAGCAGTGCCCTTCCGGGACTAGCGGGGAGATTTATAGATACGCAGTATTTT. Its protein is CASSALPGLAGRFIDTQYF.